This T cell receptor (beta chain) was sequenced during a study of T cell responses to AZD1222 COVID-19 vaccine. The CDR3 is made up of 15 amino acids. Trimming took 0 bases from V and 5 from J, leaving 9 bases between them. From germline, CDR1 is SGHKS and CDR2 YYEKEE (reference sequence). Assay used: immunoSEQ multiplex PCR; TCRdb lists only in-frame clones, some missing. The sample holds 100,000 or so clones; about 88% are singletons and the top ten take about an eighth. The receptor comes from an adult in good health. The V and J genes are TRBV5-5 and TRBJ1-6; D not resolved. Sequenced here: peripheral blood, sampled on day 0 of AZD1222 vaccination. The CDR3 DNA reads TGTGCCAGCAGCTTGGCCGGGAAAGATAATTCACCCCTCCACTTT. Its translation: CASSLAGKDNSPLHF. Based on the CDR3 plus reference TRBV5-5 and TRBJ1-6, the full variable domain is DAGVTQSPTHLIKTRGQQVTLRCSPISGHKSVSWYQQVLGQGPQFIFQYYEKEERGRGNFPDRFSARQFPNYSSELNVNALLLGDSALYLCASSLAGKDNSPLHFGNGTRLTVT.